This T cell receptor (beta chain) was obtained from a study of blood T cell repertoires in COVID-19. The length of the CDR3 is 11 residues. Germline CDR1 and CDR2: DFQATT and SNEGSKA (reference sequence). Source study methods: From reference gene primer amplification, estimates of nucleated cell counts were derived. Some clones are missing from TCRdb's copy, which holds only in-frame ones; the method was immunoSEQ multiplex PCR. D and trimming come from the DNA, and the V and J calls and clone size come from that table. The table includes 95,000 to 110,000 clones, approximately 81% detected once. The receptor was isolated from a human donor in a cohort sampled during active COVID-19. Sequences were obtained from peripheral blood. The V call is TRBV20-1, the J call TRBJ1-1; TRBD1 is a possible D gene (6 bases). CDR3 in amino acids: CRGRGGTEAFF. CDR3 nucleotides: TGCAGAGGGAGGGGGGGCACTGAAGCTTTCTTT.